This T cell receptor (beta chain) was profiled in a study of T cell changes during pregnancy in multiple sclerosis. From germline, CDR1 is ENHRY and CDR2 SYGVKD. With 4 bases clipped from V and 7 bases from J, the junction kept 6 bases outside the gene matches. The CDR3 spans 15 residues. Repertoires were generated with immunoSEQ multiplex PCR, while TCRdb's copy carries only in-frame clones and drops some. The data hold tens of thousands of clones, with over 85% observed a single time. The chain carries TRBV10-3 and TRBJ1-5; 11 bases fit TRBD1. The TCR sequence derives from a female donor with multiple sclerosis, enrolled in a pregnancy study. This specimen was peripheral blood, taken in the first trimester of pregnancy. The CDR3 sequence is CAISGGTGGRQPQHF. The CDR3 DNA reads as TGTGCCATCAGTGGCGGGACAGGGGGACGACAGCCCCAGCATTTT.